A single sample is the source of the 7 T cell receptor beta chains below, sequenced in a study of T cell changes during pregnancy in multiple sclerosis. The data were produced by immunoSEQ multiplex PCR, yet TCRdb's version contains in-frame clones alone and is incomplete. Of about 34,000 clones listed, 90% are singletons. The specimen comprised CD8+ T cells from peripheral blood mononuclear cells, sampled after pregnancy. The receptors were sampled from a female donor with multiple sclerosis, enrolled in a pregnancy study.

The chain recombines TRBV7-9 with TRBJ2-7; D unclear. Germline CDR1 and CDR2: SEHNR and FQNEAQ (reference sequence). This CDR3 contains 12 residues. V dropped 6 bases and J dropped 5 bases, with 11 bases sitting between them. The CDR3 DNA sequence: TGTGCCAGCAGTCTAAAACCCCACGAGCAGTACTTC. It encodes CASSLKPHEQYF.

The table lists this clone with a few counts. The CDR3 coding sequence is TGTGCCAGCGGTGCATGGGGCCTCAACACTGAAGCTTTCTTT. Translating gives CASGAWGLNTEAFF. The gene calls are TRBV9 and TRBJ1-1, with D possibly matching TRBD1 (5 bases). Trimming shortened V by 7 bases and J by 2 bases, and 15 bases separated the two germline ends. The CDR3 length is 14 residues. CDR1 and CDR2 from the germline V gene are SGDLS and YYNGEE. The full variable domain, in which reference TRBV9 and TRBJ1-1 provide the parts outside the CDR3, is DSGVTQTPKHLITATGQRVTLRCSPRSGDLSVYWYQQSLDQGLQFLIQYYNGEERAKGNILERFSAQQFPDLHSELNLSSLELGDSALYFCASGAWGLNTEAFFGQGTRLTVV.

The chain is built from TRBV23-1 and TRBJ2-1; the match to TRBD1 covers 11 bases. TRBV23-1 is assigned to the ORF class and has an uncertain function. This CDR3 spans 15 amino acids. J gave up 7 bases and V 7 bases, and 9 bases lay outside the gene matches. As DNA, the CDR3 is TGCGCCAGCACACCGGGACAGGGGGTTTGGAATGAGCAGTTCTTC. Protein: CASTPGQGVWNEQFF.

The V and J genes are TRBV6-5 and TRBJ1-1, with a possible D match to TRBD1 (6 bases). The CDR3 consists of 16 residues. Germline V gives CDR1 MNHEY, CDR2 SVGAGI. V lost 1 base to trimming and J lost 0 bases, with 12 bases between them. The CDR3 region is CASSYYPGDVNTEAFF. The DNA of the CDR3 is TGTGCCAGCAGTTACTACCCAGGGGACGTGAACACTGAAGCTTTCTTT.

The chain links TRBV5-6 to TRBJ2-1, with 9 nucleotides matching TRBD1. V gave up 0 bases and J gave up 8 bases; unmatched junction bases: 6. There are 15 residues in the CDR3. Germline assignment: CDR1 SGHDT and CDR2 YYEEEE. CDR3 nucleotides: TGTGCCAGCAGCTTGGGGGACAGGGCGGTCGATGAGCAGTTCTTC. Its translation: CASSLGDRAVDEQFF.

The chain links TRBV6-5 to TRBJ2-4, with TRBD1 identical over 8 bases. CDR1 is MNHEY and CDR2 is SVGAGI in the germline V gene. Trimming removed 2 bases from V and 1 base from J; junction bases left unmatched: 4. This CDR3 region has 16 residues. The CDR3 is CASSYGQGMAKNIQYF. The DNA of the CDR3 is TGTGCCAGCAGTTACGGACAGGGAATGGCCAAAAACATTCAGTACTTC.

This sequence joins TRBV9 and TRBJ2-3; TRBD2 is a possible D gene (7 bases). The CDR3 covers 16 residues. Germline V gives CDR1 SGDLS, CDR2 YYNGEE. Deletions cut 1 base from V and 3 bases from J, with 15 bases between. For the CDR3, the DNA is TGTGCCAGCAGCGTATCCCGGGGGGCTGGGACAGATACGCAGTATTTT. Its protein product is CASSVSRGAGTDTQYF.